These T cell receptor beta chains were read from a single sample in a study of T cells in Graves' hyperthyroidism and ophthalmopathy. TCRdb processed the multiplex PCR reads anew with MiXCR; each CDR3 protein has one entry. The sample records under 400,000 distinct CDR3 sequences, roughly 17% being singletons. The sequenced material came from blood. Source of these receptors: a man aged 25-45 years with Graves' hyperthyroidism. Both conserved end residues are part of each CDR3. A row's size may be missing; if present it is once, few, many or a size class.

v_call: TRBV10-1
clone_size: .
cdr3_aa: CASSDSSGGADTQYF

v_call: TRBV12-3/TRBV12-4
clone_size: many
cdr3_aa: CASSLWNEAFF

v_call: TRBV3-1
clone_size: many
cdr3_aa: CASSQDWAGGLRGNEQFF

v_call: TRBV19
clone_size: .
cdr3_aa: CASSPTGQGFSPLHF

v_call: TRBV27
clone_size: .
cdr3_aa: CASSFSRGLSGEKLFF

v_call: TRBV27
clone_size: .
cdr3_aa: CASSFRGYPSYEQYF

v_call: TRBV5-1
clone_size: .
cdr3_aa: CASSSARPRDRENEQFF

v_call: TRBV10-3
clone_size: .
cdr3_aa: CAISDPGARNEQFF

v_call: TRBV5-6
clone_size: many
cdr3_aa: CASSFPGAAQYF

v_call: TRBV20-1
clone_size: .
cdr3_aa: CSAPVWGADTQYF

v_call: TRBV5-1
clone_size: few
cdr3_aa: CASNVAGASTYNEQFF

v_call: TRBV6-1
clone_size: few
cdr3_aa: CASSPTPVLKETQYF

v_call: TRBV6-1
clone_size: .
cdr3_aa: CASSPLEGRGEPQHF

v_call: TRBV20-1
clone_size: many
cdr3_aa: CSAPRRTKREVETQYF

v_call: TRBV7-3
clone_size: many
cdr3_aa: CASSLTSGGVTQYF

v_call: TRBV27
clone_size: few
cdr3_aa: CASSLIGIGEAFF

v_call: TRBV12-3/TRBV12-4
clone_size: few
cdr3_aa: CASSLSTGFYSGANVLTF

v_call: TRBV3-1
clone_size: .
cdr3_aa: CASSQDTWSGGSYGYTF

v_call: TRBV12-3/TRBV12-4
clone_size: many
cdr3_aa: CASSFAGGLYGYTF

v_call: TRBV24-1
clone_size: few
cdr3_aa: CATSPGVNQPQHF

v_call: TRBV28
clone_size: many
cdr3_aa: CASSLSGSEKLFF

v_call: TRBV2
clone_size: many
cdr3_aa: CASSRSTAVNTEAFF

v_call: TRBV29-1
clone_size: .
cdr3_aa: CSVAHGGNTEAFF

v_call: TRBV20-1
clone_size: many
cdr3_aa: CSASVLASYEQYF

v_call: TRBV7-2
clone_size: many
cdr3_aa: CASSLVAGGTNNEQFF